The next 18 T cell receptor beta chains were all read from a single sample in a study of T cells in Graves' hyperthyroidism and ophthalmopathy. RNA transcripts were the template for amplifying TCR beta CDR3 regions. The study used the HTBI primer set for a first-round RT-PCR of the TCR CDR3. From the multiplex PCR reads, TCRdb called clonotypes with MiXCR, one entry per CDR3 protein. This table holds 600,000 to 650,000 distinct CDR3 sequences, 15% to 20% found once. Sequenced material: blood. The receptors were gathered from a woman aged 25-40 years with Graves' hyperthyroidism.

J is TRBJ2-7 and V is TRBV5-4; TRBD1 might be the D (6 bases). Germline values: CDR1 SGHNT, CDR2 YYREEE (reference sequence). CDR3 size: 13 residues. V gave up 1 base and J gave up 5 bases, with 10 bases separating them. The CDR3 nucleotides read TGTGCCAGCAGCTTGTTCAGGGGCGACGAGCAGTACTTC. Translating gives CASSLFRGDEQYF. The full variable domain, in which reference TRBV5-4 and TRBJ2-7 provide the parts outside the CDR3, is ETGVTQSPTHLIKTRGQQVTLRCSSQSGHNTVSWYQQALGQGPQFIFQYYREEENGRGNFPPRFSGLQFPNYSSELNVNALELDDSALYLCASSLFRGDEQYFGPGTRLTVT.

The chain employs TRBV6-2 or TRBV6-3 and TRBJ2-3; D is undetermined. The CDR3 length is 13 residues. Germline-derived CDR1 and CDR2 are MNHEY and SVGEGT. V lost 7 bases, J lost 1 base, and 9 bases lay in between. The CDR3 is CASTPFGTDTQYF. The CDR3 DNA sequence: TGTGCCAGCACCCCCTTTGGCACAGATACGCAGTATTTT.

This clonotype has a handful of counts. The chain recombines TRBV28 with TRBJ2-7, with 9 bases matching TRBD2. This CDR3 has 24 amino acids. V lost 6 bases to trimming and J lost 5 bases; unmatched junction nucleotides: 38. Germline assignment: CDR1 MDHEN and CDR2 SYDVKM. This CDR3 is CASSPFRSFPGIISGSGDTNEQYF. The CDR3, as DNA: TGTGCCAGCAGCCCCTTTCGTTCATTTCCCGGGATTATTAGCGGGAGCGGGGATACCAACGAGCAGTACTTC.

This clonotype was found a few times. CDR3 loop: CASSQERQSEAFF. The CDR3 DNA reads TGTGCCAGCAGCCAAGAAAGACAGTCTGAAGCTTTCTTT. The chain recombines TRBV14 with TRBJ1-1; D is possibly TRBD1 (5 bases). CDR1 is SGHDN and CDR2 is FVKESK in the germline V gene. The CDR3 loop spans 13 amino acids. Trimming took off 0 bases at V and 6 bases at J, with 8 bases between the two ends.

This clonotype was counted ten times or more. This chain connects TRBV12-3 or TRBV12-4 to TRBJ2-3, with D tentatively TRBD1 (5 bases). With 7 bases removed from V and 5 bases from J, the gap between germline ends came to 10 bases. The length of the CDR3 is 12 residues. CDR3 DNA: TGTGCCAGCACTCAAGACAGAGATACGCAGTATTTT. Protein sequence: CASTQDRDTQYF.

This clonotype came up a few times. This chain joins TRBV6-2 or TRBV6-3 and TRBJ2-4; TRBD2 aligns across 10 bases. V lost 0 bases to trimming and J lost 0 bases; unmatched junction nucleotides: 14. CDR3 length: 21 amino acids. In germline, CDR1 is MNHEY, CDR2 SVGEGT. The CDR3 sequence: CASSYSPASGSSGVAKNIQYF. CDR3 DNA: TGTGCCAGCAGTTACTCCCCGGCTAGCGGGAGTTCGGGAGTAGCCAAAAACATTCAGTACTTC.

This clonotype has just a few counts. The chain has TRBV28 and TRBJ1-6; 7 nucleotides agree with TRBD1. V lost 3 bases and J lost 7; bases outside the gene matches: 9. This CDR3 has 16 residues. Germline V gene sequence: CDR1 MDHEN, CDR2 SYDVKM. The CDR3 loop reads CASSFPRGVDNSPLHF. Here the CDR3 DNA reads TGTGCCAGCAGTTTCCCCAGGGGGGTGGACAATTCACCCCTCCACTTT.

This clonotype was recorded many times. The CDR3 loop reads CSARQDLDTQYF. DNA for the CDR3: TGCAGTGCTAGACAGGACTTAGATACGCAGTATTTT. This chain connects TRBV20-1 to TRBJ2-3, with D perhaps matching TRBD2 (5 bases). Trimming cost V 2 bases and J 5 bases, with 8 bases left between them. Per the germline V gene, CDR1 is DFQATT and CDR2 is SNEGSKA (reference sequence). This CDR3 is 12 amino acids long.

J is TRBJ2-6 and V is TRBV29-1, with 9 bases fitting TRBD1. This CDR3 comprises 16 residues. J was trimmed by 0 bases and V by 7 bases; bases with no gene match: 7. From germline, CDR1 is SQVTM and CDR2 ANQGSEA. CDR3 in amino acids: CSAGTGTISGANVLTF. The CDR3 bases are TGCAGCGCCGGGACAGGGACCATCTCTGGGGCCAACGTCCTGACTTTC.

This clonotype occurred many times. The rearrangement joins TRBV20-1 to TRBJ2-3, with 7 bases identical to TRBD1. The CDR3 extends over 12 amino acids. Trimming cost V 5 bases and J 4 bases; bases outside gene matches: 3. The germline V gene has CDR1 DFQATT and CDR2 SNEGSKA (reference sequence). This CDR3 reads CSAPDRADTQYF. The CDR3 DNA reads TGCAGTGCTCCCGACAGGGCAGATACGCAGTATTTT.

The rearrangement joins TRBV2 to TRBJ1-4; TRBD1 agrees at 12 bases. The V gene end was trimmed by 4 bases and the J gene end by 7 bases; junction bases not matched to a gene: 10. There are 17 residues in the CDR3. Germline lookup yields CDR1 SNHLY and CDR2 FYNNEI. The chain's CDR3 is CASSGQGQGARAEKLFF. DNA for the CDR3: TGTGCCAGCAGTGGGCAGGGACAGGGGGCCCGGGCTGAAAAACTGTTTTTT.

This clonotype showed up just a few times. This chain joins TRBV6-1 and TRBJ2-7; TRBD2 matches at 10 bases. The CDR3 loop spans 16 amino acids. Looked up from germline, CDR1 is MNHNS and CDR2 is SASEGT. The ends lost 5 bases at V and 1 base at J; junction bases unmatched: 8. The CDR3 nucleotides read TGTGCCAGCAGTTATATAGGACTAGCGGAGTCCTACGAGCAGTACTTC. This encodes CASSYIGLAESYEQYF.

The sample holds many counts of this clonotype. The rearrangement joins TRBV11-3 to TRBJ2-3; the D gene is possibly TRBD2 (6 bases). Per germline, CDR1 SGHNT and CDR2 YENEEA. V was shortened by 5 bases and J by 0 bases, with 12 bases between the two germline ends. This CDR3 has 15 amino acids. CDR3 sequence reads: CASSQTGTSTDTQYF. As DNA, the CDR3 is TGTGCCAGCAGCCAGACGGGGACTAGCACAGATACGCAGTATTTT.

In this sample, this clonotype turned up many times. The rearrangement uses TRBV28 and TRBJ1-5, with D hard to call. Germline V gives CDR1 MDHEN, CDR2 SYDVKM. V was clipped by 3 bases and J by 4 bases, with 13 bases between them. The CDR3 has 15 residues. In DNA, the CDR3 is TGTGCCAGCAGTTTGTCGGCCCCGAAAAATCAGCCCCAGCATTTT. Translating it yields CASSLSAPKNQPQHF.

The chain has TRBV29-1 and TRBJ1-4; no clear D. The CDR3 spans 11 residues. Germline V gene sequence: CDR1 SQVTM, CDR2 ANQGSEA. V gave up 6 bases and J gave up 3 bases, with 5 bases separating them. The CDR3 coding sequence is TGCAGCGTCTGGGCTAATGAAAAACTGTTTTTT. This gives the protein CSVWANEKLFF.

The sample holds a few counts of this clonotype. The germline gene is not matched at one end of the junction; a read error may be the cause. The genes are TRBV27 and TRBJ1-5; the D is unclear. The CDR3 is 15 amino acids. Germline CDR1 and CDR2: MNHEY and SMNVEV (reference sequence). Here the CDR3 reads CASSFSSGGNRPQHF. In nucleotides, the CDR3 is TGTGCCAGCAGTTTTTCGTCAGGAGGCAATCGGCCCCAGCATTTT.

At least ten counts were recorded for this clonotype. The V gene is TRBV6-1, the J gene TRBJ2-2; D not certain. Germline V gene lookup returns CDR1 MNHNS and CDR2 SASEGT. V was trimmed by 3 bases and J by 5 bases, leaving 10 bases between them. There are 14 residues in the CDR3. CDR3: CASSDVGLTGELFF. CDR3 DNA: TGTGCCAGCAGTGATGTAGGGTTAACCGGGGAGCTGTTTTTT.

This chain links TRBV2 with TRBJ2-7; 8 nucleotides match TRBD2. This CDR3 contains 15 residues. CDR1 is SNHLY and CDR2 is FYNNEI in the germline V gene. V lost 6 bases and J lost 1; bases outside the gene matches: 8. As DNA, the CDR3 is TGTGCCAGCAGACGAATAGCGGGATCTTCCTACGAGCAGTACTTC. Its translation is CASRRIAGSSYEQYF.